These 25 T cell receptor beta chains originate from one sample sequenced in a study of neurological immune-mediated disorders (dated by TCRdb to about 2019). What this sample's time point label stands for: longitudinal time-point 2. Library generation was performed with 5' RACE. The instrument given in TCRdb is Illumina HiSeq 2500. TCRdb reprocessing: public reads trimmed at Q25 with fastp, clones called with MiXCR, in-frame beta chains kept. Rows with one shared CDR3 protein collapse into an entry with the most common genes and DNA. In this sample the table shows around 49,000 distinct CDR3 sequences, 13% of which occur a single time. The top ten clones comprise under 5% of the sample. The specimen sequenced was PBMCs. These receptor sequences come from a male donor with HTLV-1-associated myelopathy (HAM/TSP).

This clonotype was observed many times. This chain links TRBV20-1 with TRBJ1-6; tentatively, D is TRBD1 (6 bases). Germline loops: CDR1 DFQATT, CDR2 SNEGSKA (reference sequence). CDR3 length: 16 residues. V dropped 0 bases and J dropped 9 bases, with 18 bases sitting between them. The CDR3 nucleotides are TGCAGTGCTAGAGATGGGTCGCAGGGGTTATTTTCACCCCTCCACTTT. Translated, it gives CSARDGSQGLFSPLHF.

This clonotype was observed at least ten times. This sequence joins TRBV7-2 and TRBJ2-3; no clear D gene. Looked up from germline, CDR1 is SGHTA and CDR2 is FQGNSA. The CDR3 runs to 12 residues. V lost 3 bases to trimming and J lost 5 bases, with 6 bases between them. CDR3 amino acids: CASSFGLDTQYF. CDR3 nucleotides: TGTGCCAGCAGCTTCGGGCTAGATACGCAGTATTTT.

This clonotype appeared many times. The rearrangement joins TRBV3-1 to TRBJ1-2; 8 positions match TRBD1. The V and J ends lost 4 bases and 8 bases, in that order; junction bases with no gene match: 9. Germline V gene lookup returns CDR1 LGHDT and CDR2 YNNKEL (reference sequence). The CDR3 contains 14 residues. The CDR3 nucleotides are TGTGCCAGCAGCCTCGGACAGGGCGAACTCGGCTACACCTTC. Translating it yields CASSLGQGELGYTF.

This clonotype has at least ten counts. The J gene is TRBJ2-7, the V gene TRBV12-3 or TRBV12-4; perhaps D is TRBD1 or TRBD2 (5 bases each). The V end lost 4 bases, the J end lost 2 bases, and 15 bases lay between the germline ends. The CDR3 loop spans 15 amino acids. CDR3 coding DNA: TGTGCCAGCAGTTCATCGGGACGCTTCCCCTACGAGCAGTACTTC. Protein sequence: CASSSSGRFPYEQYF.

This clonotype was seen at least ten times. The gene calls are TRBV20-1 and TRBJ2-3; D unclear. V lost 5 bases and J 4 bases, leaving 19 bases between the germline ends. This CDR3 has 15 amino acids. CDR1 is DFQATT, CDR2 SNEGSKA, per germline (reference sequence). The CDR3 is CSARKLRPRSDTQYF. CDR3 DNA: TGCAGTGCTCGAAAACTACGACCCCGGTCAGATACGCAGTATTTT.

This clonotype has a count of ten or more. The chain couples TRBV28 to TRBJ1-5, with 9 nucleotides matching TRBD1. This CDR3 spans 14 amino acids. CDR1 MDHEN and CDR2 SYDVKM come from the germline V gene. V dropped 6 bases and J dropped 7; count of bases not matched to a gene: 7. Written as DNA, the CDR3 is TGTGCCAGCAGCAACCCGACAGGGGGACAGCCCCAGCATTTT. The encoded protein is CASSNPTGGQPQHF.

This clonotype was found many times. The chain joins TRBV7-9 to TRBJ2-7; D may be TRBD1 (5 bases). V was clipped by 1 base and J by 2 bases, with 15 bases between them. Germline V gene sequence: CDR1 SEHNR, CDR2 FQNEAQ (reference sequence). The CDR3 length is 16 residues. Here the CDR3 DNA reads TGTGCCAGCAGCTTAGAGTTTTCACAGGCACCCTACGAGCAGTACTTC. It specifies CASSLEFSQAPYEQYF.

There are a few counts of this clonotype. The rearrangement uses TRBV28 and TRBJ1-1, with 9 bases that match TRBD1. CDR3 size: 13 residues. Germline CDR1 is MDHEN and CDR2 is SYDVKM. J lost 5 bases, V lost 5 bases, and 3 bases had no gene match. The CDR3: CASSGQGFTEAFF. The CDR3 DNA reads as TGTGCCAGCAGTGGACAGGGGTTTACTGAAGCTTTCTTT.

This clonotype was seen at least ten times. The chain couples TRBV7-2 to TRBJ2-7, with 7 bases lining up with TRBD1. Germline CDR1 SGHTA, CDR2 FQGNSA. The ends lost 7 bases at V and 9 bases at J; junction bases unmatched: 21. CDR3 length equals 16 residues. The DNA of the CDR3 is TGTGCCAGCACCGACCAACCGGGACAGACATCTCGGGGGCAGTACTTC. Translating it yields CASTDQPGQTSRGQYF.

This clonotype was counted a single time. The chain combines TRBV28 with TRBJ1-6; 7 nucleotides agree with TRBD1. V dropped 4 bases and J dropped 9; count of bases not matched to a gene: 6. This CDR3 spans 14 amino acids. Germline V lookup: CDR1 MDHEN, CDR2 SYDVKM. DNA for the CDR3: TGTGCCAGCAGTTACCGGGACAGCCTTTCACCCCTCCACTTT. This gives the protein CASSYRDSLSPLHF. Variable domain in full (rest from reference TRBV28 and TRBJ1-6): DVKVTQSSRYLVKRTGEKVFLECVQDMDHENMFWYRQDPGLGLRLIYFSYDVKMKEKGDIPEGYSVSREKKERFSLILESASTNQTSMYLCASSYRDSLSPLHFGNGTRLTVT.

The genes are TRBV5-1 and TRBJ2-1; weak D call: TRBD1 (6 bases). The length of the CDR3 is 15 residues. The germline V gene has CDR1 SGHRS and CDR2 YFSETQ. V lost 5 bases and J lost 12, with 24 bases in between. CDR3 amino acids: CASRRDTASQSAQFF. CDR3 coding DNA: TGCGCCAGCAGACGGGACACAGCCTCTCAATCTGCGCAGTTCTTC.

In its sample, this clonotype was seen many times. CDR3: CSVRVTGGTPGELFF. The CDR3 nucleotides are TGCAGCGTTCGAGTAACAGGGGGTACCCCCGGGGAGCTGTTTTTT. The chain recombines TRBV29-1 with TRBJ2-2, with 8 nucleotides matching TRBD1. V trimming: 5 bases; J trimming: 6 bases; junction bases outside the gene matches: 11. From germline, CDR1 is SQVTM and CDR2 ANQGSEA. The CDR3 has 15 residues.

The rearrangement uses TRBV7-2 and TRBJ2-7, with D perhaps matching TRBD1 or TRBD2 (5 bases each). Trimming stripped 5 bases from V and 7 bases from J, with 21 bases between. CDR3 length equals 15 residues. Germline values: CDR1 SGHTA, CDR2 FQGNSA. CDR3 in DNA: TGTGCCAGCAGCCACGGGGACCGAGACTACGTTGAGCAGTACTTC. It is translated as CASSHGDRDYVEQYF.

This clonotype occurred once. One end of the junction does not line up with germline, which may come from a read error. The rearrangement uses TRBV20-1 and TRBJ2-2; D is perhaps TRBD2 (6 bases). CDR1 DFQATT and CDR2 SNEGSKA come from the germline V gene (reference sequence). The CDR3 contains 16 residues. CDR3 coding DNA: TGCAGTGCTAGAGTAGTGAGGGAAGCGGGCACCGGGGAGCCGTTTTTT. It yields the protein CSARVVREAGTGEPFF.

The table lists this clonotype with many counts. The chain is built from TRBV20-1 and TRBJ2-7, with TRBD1 identical over 8 bases. J was trimmed by 4 bases and V by 2 bases; bases with no gene match: 7. Germline V CDR1 and CDR2: DFQATT, SNEGSKA (reference sequence). The CDR3 is 14 amino acids. This chain's CDR3 is CSARRGQAPYEQYF. The CDR3 DNA follows: TGCAGTGCTAGAAGGGGACAGGCCCCATACGAGCAGTACTTC.

This clonotype has at least ten counts. The chain is built from TRBV5-1 and TRBJ1-3; D unresolved. The V gene's germline CDR1 is SGHRS and CDR2 YFSETQ. Trimming took 0 bases from V and 5 from J, leaving 6 bases between them. This CDR3 contains 13 residues. Written as DNA, the CDR3 is TGCGCCAGCAGCTTGGGTAGTCGAAACACCATATATTTT. Translation gives CASSLGSRNTIYF. The entire variable domain, with the rest obtained from reference TRBV5-1 and TRBJ1-3, is as follows: KAGVTQTPRYLIKTRGQQVTLSCSPISGHRSVSWYQQTPGQGLQFLFEYFSETQRNKGNFPGRFSGRQFSNSRSEMNVSTLELGDSALYLCASSLGSRNTIYFGEGSWLTVV.

The sample holds a few counts of this clonotype. This chain uses TRBV7-9 with TRBJ2-7; 10 bases are shared with TRBD1. The length of the CDR3 is 15 residues. V trimming: 4 bases; J trimming: 4 bases; junction bases outside the gene matches: 7. Germline V gives CDR1 SEHNR, CDR2 FQNEAQ (reference sequence). CDR3 region: CASSSPGQGFYEQYF. DNA for the CDR3: TGTGCCAGCAGCTCCCCGGGACAGGGGTTTTACGAGCAGTACTTC.

This clonotype was detected ten times or more. This rearrangement joins TRBV6-1 to TRBJ2-3, with 14 bases lining up with TRBD2. Germline CDR1 reads MNHNS; CDR2 reads SASEGT. The CDR3 totals 16 residues. V lost 7 bases and J lost 4; bases outside the gene matches: 7. CDR3 sequence (DNA): TGTGCCAGCACCCCGACTAGCGGGGGGGCGGCAGATACGCAGTATTTT. This codes for CASTPTSGGAADTQYF.

Regarding this clonotype: A much bigger clone sits one base away, suggesting this may be a read error. The V gene is TRBV10-3, the J gene TRBJ2-7; D is undetermined. Germline V gene data show CDR1 as ENHRY and CDR2 as SYGVKD. CDR3 length equals 12 residues. CDR3 nucleotides: TGTGCCATCAGGGACGGAGCCTACAAGCAGTACTTC. Translated: CAIRDGAYKQYF.

This clonotype appeared many times. The gene calls are TRBV5-1 and TRBJ1-1, with D possibly TRBD1 on 5 matching bases. Trimming pared 5 bases from V and 5 bases from J, leaving 13 bases between. This CDR3 region has 13 residues. Germline CDR1 and CDR2: SGHRS and YFSETQ. CDR3: CASRPQGRTEAFF. CDR3 bases: TGCGCCAGCAGGCCGCAGGGAAGGACTGAAGCTTTCTTT.

The sample holds many counts of this clonotype. This sequence joins TRBV20-1 and TRBJ1-2; perhaps TRBD1 as D (5 bases). Germline CDR1 is DFQATT and CDR2 is SNEGSKA (reference sequence). The CDR3 is 14 residues long. Trimming shortened V by 3 bases and J by 3 bases, and 14 bases separated the two germline ends. The CDR3 loop is CSARAPGLDYGYTF. CDR3 bases: TGCAGTGCTAGGGCCCCGGGACTCGACTATGGCTACACCTTC.

The table lists this clonotype with many counts. V usage is TRBV7-2 and J usage is TRBJ2-3, with D uncertain. CDR3 length: 12 amino acids. Germline CDR1 reads SGHTA; CDR2 reads FQGNSA. V dropped 4 bases and J dropped 6 bases, with 8 bases sitting between them. Written as DNA, the CDR3 is TGTGCCAGCAGCTCTTACGTGGATACGCAGTATTTT. Amino acids: CASSSYVDTQYF. Supplemented by reference TRBV7-2 and TRBJ2-3, the full variable domain reads GAGVSQSPSNKVTEKGKDVELRCDPISGHTALYWYRQSLGQGLEFLIYFQGNSAPDKSGLPSDRFSAERTGGSVSTLTIQRTQQEDSAVYLCASSSYVDTQYFGPGTRLTVL.

This chain joins TRBV20-1 and TRBJ1-1, with D possibly matching TRBD1 (6 bases). The germline gives CDR1 DFQATT, CDR2 SNEGSKA (reference sequence). The length of the CDR3 is 17 residues. V dropped 1 base and J dropped 0 bases, with 18 bases sitting between them. The CDR3 coding sequence is TGCAGTGCTAGAGTTGTAAGGCGGGGGGCGGTGAACACTGAAGCTTTCTTT. It encodes CSARVVRRGAVNTEAFF.

Ten or more counts support this clonotype. This chain connects TRBV20-1 to TRBJ2-1, with D perhaps matching TRBD2 (7 bases). Germline V gene data show CDR1 as DFQATT and CDR2 as SNEGSKA (reference sequence). There are 15 residues in the CDR3. The V end lost 0 bases, the J end lost 9 bases, and 18 bases lay between the germline ends. CDR3 bases: TGCAGTGCTAGAGATCTGGGGGGGCCCCCAGGTGAGCAGTTCTTC. Translated, it gives CSARDLGGPPGEQFF.

Many counts were recorded for this clonotype. The genes are TRBV6-2 or TRBV6-3 and TRBJ2-7, with D perhaps TRBD1 (6 bases). CDR3 length: 12 residues. The germline V gene encodes CDR1 MNHEY and CDR2 SVGEGT. Trimming took 6 bases from V and 4 from J, leaving 10 bases between them. CDR3 DNA sequence: TGTGCCAGCAGGCAGGACAGTTACGAGCAGTACTTC. Its translation is CASRQDSYEQYF.